This T cell receptor beta chain derives from a study of T cell responses to AZD1222 COVID-19 vaccine. Study-wide results and caveats: Unmutated regions of variants are reportedly targeted by nearly half of spike-specific TCRs. Increases in Spike-specific TCR breadth and depth were seen after two AZD1222 doses.

This clone has a single count. Its antigen remains unidentified. Clones were sequenced by immunoSEQ multiplex PCR, and TCRdb holds only the in-frame ones, with some missing. Among 100,000 to 150,000 clones listed, over 75% were seen once. Germline-derived CDR1 and CDR2 are SGHTA and FQGTGA. The CDR3 totals 13 residues. Trimming left V 2 bases short and J 6 bases short, with 8 bases between. The origin of this receptor is an adult in good health. The specimen was peripheral blood, collected on day 0 of AZD1222 vaccination. This chain uses TRBV7-3 with TRBJ2-1, with D hard to call. CDR3 coding DNA: TGTGCCAGCAGCTTACAGCCGGGCAATGAGCAGTTCTTC. Its translation: CASSLQPGNEQFF.